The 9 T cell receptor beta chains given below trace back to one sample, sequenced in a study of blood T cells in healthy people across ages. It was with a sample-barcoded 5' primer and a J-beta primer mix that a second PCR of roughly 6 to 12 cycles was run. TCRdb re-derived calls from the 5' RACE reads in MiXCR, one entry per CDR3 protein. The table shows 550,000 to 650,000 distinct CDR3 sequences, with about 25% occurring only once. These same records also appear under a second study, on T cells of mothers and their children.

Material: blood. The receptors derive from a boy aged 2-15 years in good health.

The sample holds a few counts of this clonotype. CDR3 residues: CASSQGTSGLGETQYF. The CDR3 DNA reads TGTGCCAGCAGCCAGGGGACTAGCGGGCTAGGGGAGACCCAGTACTTC. This sequence joins TRBV3-1 and TRBJ2-5, with 12 bases matching TRBD2. J gave up 5 bases and V 3 bases, and 7 bases lay outside the gene matches. Germline CDR1 and CDR2: LGHDT and YNNKEL (reference sequence). CDR3 length equals 16 residues.

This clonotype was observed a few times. In DNA, the CDR3 is TGTGCCAGCAGGCTTGACAGGGGTATCGAGACCCAGTACTTC. Amino acids: CASRLDRGIETQYF. The chain combines TRBV2 with TRBJ2-5, with 8 bases fitting TRBD1. The CDR3 runs 14 residues. Germline V lookup: CDR1 SNHLY, CDR2 FYNNEI. The trim removed 6 bases at V and 5 bases at J, leaving 8 bases unmatched.

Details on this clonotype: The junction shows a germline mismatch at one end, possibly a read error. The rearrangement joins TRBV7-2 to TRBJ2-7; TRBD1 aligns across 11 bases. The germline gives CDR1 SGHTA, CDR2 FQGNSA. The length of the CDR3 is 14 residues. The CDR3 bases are TGTGCCAGCAGCTGGGGACAGGGGGTCGACGAGCAGTACTTT. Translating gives CASSWGQGVDEQYF.

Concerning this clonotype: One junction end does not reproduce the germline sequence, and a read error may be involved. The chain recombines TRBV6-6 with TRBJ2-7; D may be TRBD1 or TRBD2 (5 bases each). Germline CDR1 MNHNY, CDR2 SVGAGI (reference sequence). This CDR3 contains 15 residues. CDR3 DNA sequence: TGTGCCATCAGTAACTCGGGGCGGTACTCCTACGAGCAGTACTTC. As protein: CAISNSGRYSYEQYF.

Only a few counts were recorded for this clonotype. CDR3 DNA: TGTGCCAGCAGTAAACTAGCGGGGGGGCCAGATACGCAGTATTTT. Translating gives CASSKLAGGPDTQYF. This chain connects TRBV6-4 to TRBJ2-3, with TRBD2 identical over 13 bases. Germline CDR1 and CDR2: MRHNA and SNTAGT. The CDR3 has 15 residues. V was clipped by 5 bases and J by 4 bases; unmatched bases: 3.

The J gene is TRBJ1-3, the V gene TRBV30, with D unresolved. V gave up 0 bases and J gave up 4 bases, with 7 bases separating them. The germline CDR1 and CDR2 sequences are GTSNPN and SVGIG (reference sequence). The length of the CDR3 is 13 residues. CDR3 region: CAWSVPGGNTIYF. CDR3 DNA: TGTGCCTGGAGTGTACCCGGCGGAAACACCATATATTTT.

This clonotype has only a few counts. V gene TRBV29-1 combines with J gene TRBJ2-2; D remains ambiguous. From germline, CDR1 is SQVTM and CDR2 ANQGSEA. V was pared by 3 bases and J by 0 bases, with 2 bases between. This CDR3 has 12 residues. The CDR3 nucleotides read TGCAGCGTTGACCCGAACACCGGGGAGCTGTTTTTT. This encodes CSVDPNTGELFF.

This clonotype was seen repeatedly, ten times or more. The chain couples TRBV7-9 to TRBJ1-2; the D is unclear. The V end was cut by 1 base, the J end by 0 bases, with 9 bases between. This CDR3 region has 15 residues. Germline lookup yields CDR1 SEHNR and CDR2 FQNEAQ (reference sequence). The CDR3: CASSLGSTPNYGYTF. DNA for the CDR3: TGTGCCAGCAGCTTAGGATCGACTCCTAACTATGGCTACACCTTC.

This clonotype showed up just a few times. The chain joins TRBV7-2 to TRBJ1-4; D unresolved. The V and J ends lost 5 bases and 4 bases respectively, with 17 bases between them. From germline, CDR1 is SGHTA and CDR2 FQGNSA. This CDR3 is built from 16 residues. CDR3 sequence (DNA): TGTGCCAGCAGCCCAAGGATGTGGGCGGATAATGAAAAACTGTTTTTT. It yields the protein CASSPRMWADNEKLFF. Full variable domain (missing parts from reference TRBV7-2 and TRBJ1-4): GAGVSQSPSNKVTEKGKDVELRCDPISGHTALYWYRQSLGQGLEFLIYFQGNSAPDKSGLPSDRFSAERTGGSVSTLTIQRTQQEDSAVYLCASSPRMWADNEKLFFGSGTQLSVL.